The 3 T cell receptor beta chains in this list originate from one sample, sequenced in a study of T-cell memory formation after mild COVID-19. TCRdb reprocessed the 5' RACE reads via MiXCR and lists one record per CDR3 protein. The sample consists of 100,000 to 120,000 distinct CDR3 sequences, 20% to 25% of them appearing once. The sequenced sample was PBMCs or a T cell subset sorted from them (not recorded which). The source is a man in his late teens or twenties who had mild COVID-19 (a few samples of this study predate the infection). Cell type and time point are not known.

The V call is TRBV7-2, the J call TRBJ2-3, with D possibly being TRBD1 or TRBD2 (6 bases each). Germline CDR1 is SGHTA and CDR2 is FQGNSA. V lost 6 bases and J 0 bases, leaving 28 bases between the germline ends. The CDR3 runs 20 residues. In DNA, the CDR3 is TGTGCCAGCAGGCGACGTGTCGTCGGATACTGGGGGGCTAGCACAGATACGCAGTATTTT. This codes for CASRRRVVGYWGASTDTQYF.

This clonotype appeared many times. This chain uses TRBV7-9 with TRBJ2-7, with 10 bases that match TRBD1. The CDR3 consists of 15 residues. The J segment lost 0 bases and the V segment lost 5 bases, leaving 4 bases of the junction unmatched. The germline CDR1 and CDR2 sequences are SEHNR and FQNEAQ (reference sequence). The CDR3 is CASSPGTGASYEQYF. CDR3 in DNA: TGTGCCAGCAGCCCCGGGACAGGGGCCTCCTACGAGCAGTACTTC.

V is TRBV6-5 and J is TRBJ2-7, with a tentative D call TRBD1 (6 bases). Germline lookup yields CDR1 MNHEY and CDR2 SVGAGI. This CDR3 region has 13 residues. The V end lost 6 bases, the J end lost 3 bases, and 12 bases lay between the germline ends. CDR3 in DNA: TGTGCCAGCAGACTAGGACAGCACTACGAGCAGTACGTC. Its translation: CASRLGQHYEQYV.